This T cell receptor (beta chain) comes out of a study of blood T cell repertoires in COVID-19. Turning to the study itself: Acute and convalescent COVID-19 samples came from the United States, Italy and Spain. T cells, B-cell-depleted T cells, or PBMCs provided the cDNA or gDNA that served as material.

This clone was seen just once. Methods used by the authors: Estimation of nucleated cell counts relied on the amplification of reference gene primers. TCRdb's table, derived via immunoSEQ multiplex PCR, lists solely in-frame clones and lacks some. That table supplies the V and J calls and clone size; D and trimming were determined from the DNA. The sample lists approximately 250,000 clones, roughly 86% occurring once. CDR1 is MDHEN and CDR2 is SYDVKM in the germline V gene. J gave up 8 bases and V 2 bases, and 2 bases lay outside the gene matches. The CDR3 loop spans 12 amino acids. This sequence joins TRBV28 and TRBJ1-2; 7 nucleotides align to TRBD1. The receptor comes from a woman aged 55-70 years who had recovered from COVID-19. The sample was peripheral blood. The chain's CDR3 is CASSLGGGGYTF. The DNA of the CDR3 is TGTGCCAGCAGTTTAGGAGGGGGCGGCTACACCTTC.